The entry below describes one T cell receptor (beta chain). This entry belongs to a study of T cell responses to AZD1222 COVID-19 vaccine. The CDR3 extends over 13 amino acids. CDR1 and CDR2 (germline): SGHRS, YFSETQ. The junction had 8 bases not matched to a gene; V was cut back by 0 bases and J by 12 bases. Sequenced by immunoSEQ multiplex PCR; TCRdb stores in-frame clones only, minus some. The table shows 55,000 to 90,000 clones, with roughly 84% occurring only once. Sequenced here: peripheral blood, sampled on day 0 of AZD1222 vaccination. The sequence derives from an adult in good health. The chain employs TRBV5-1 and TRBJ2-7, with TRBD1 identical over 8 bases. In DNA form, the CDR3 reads TGCGCCAGCAGCTTGGGGGGACAGGTCTCCTTGTACTTC. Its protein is CASSLGGQVSLYF.